This paragraph covers one TCR beta chain sequence. As yet, its antigen is unknown. This record belongs to a study of T cells in localized non-small cell lung cancer. Study-wide points: It remains possible that heterogeneity exists, since only one tumor region was sequenced. The appearance of a median 57 of the top 100 tumor clones was seen in adjacent lung. A denser population of T cells in blood accompanied longer overall survival.

Germline CDR1 SGDLS, CDR2 YYNGEE. V was cut by 0 bases and J by 3 bases, with 6 bases left in between. This CDR3 has 13 amino acids. Profiling relied on immunoSEQ multiplex PCR, and the TCRdb table lists in-frame clones only, not all of them. The table includes 20,000 to 25,000 clones, roughly nine tenths detected once. The receptor comes from a woman aged 35 to 75 with stage I lung adenocarcinoma. Here the sequenced sample was peripheral blood, taken before any cancer treatment. The chain couples TRBV9 to TRBJ1-1; D ambiguous. CDR3 DNA sequence: TGTGCCAGCAGCGTAGACAAGGACACTGAAGCTTTCTTT. Translated: CASSVDKDTEAFF.